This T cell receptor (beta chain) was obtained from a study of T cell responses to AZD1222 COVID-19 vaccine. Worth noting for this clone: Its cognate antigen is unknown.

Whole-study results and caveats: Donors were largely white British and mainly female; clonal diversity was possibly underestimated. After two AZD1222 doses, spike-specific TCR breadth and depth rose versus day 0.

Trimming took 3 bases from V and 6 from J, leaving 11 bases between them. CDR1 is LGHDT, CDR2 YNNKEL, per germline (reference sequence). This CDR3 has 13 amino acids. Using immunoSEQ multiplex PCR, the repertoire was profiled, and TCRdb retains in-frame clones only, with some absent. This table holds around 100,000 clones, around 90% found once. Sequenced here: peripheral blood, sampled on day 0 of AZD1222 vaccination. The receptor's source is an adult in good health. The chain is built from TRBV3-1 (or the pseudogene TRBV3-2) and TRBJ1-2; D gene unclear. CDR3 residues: CASSQLTEDGYTF. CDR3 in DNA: TGTGCCAGCAGCCAGCTGACGGAAGATGGCTACACCTTC.